This TCR beta chain was captured by sequencing in a study of blood T cells in healthy people across ages. This clonotype was seen at least ten times. In germline, CDR1 is KGHSH, CDR2 LQKENI. This CDR3 region has 14 residues. Trimming took off 3 bases at V and 1 base at J, with 9 bases between the two ends. Combining a sample-barcoded 5' primer with a J-beta primer mix, a second PCR ran for about 7 to 11 cycles. TCRdb processed the 5' RACE reads anew with MiXCR; each CDR3 protein has one entry. The profile covers about 640,000 distinct CDR3 sequences, with about 30% appearing a single time and 15% to 19% taken by the ten largest.

The J gene is TRBJ1-2, the V gene TRBV18; D unresolved. The sample taken for sequencing was blood. The sequence derives from an elderly woman in good health. DNA for the CDR3: TGTGCCAGCTCACCGCCAGAGATTAACTATGGCTACACCTTC. Translating gives CASSPPEINYGYTF. The full variable domain, rest sourced from reference TRBV18 and TRBJ1-2, is NAGVMQNPRHLVRRRGQEARLRCSPMKGHSHVYWYRQLPEEGLKFMVYLQKENIIDESGMPKERFSAEFPKEGPSILRIQQVVRGDSAAYFCASSPPEINYGYTFGSGTRLTVV.